The rows below give T cell receptor beta chains drawn from one sample of a study of CD8 T cells in ankylosing spondylitis. TCRdb analysed the 5' RACE reads with MiXCR anew, one entry per CDR3 protein. The table shows some 250,000 distinct CDR3 sequences, with 7.5% to 9% occurring only once. The sequencing sample was made of blood, either unsorted or a sorted T cell fraction (not recorded which). The receptors originated from a male donor with ankylosing spondylitis or in good health (not recorded which). CDR3s include the opening cysteine and the closing phenylalanine or tryptophan. D genes are given only for firm matches. Clone size, where shown, is once, few, many, or a class for clones that have expanded.

J | V | D | size | DNA | CDR3
TRBJ2-5 | TRBV12-3/TRBV12-4 | NA | many | TGTGCCAGCAGTCCCGCAGAGACCCAGTACTTC | CASSPAETQYF
TRBJ2-7 | TRBV10-3 | TRBD1 | few | TGTGCCATCAGTGAGCCTCCGGGACAGGAATCCTACGAGCAGTACTTC | CAISEPPGQESYEQYF
TRBJ2-2 | TRBV24-1 | TRBD2 | few | TGTGCCACCAGTGATTTCTGGACTAGCCCCGGGGAGCTGTTTTTT | CATSDFWTSPGELFF
TRBJ2-7 | TRBV3-1 | TRBD1 | many | TGTGCCACCAGGCAGGGGGAGTACGAGCAGTACTTC | CATRQGEYEQYF
TRBJ2-4 | TRBV5-1 | TRBD1 | NA | TGCGCCAGCAGCCAAGACAGGGGAAACATTCAGTACTTC | CASSQDRGNIQYF
TRBJ2-1 | TRBV4-1 | NA | many | TGCGCCAGCAGCCAAGGGGGGACTCGGTACAATGAGCAGTTCTTC | CASSQGGTRYNEQFF
TRBJ2-1 | TRBV7-3 | TRBD2 | many | TGTGCCAGCAGCCTAGAGGAACTAGCGGGAGGGAATGAGCAGTTCTTC | CASSLEELAGGNEQFF
TRBJ1-4 | TRBV11-2 | NA | many | TGTGCCAGCAAACGGAACCGGGATGAAAAACTGTTTTTT | CASKRNRDEKLFF
TRBJ2-2 | TRBV5-1 | TRBD1 | few | TGCGCCAGCAGCTCGGCGGGACAGGGTACCGGGGAGCTGTTTTTT | CASSSAGQGTGELFF
TRBJ2-3 | TRBV7-3 | NA | many | TGTGCCAGCAGCGCAGGGAAAGGTAGCCCAGATACGCAGTATTTT | CASSAGKGSPDTQYF
TRBJ2-3 | TRBV10-3 | NA | NA | TGTGCCATCAGTGTTCTAGAAACAGATACGCAGTATTTT | CAISVLETDTQYF
TRBJ1-1 | TRBV2 | NA | many | TGTGCCAGCAACCGAGGGACGGTTGAAGCTTTCTTT | CASNRGTVEAFF
TRBJ1-5 | TRBV12-3/TRBV12-4 | NA | NA | TGTGCCAGCTCCGATCGGGAGGCCGCGGAGCAGCCCCAGCATTTT | CASSDREAAEQPQHF
TRBJ2-1 | TRBV27 | NA | many | TGTGCCAGCAGTTACAATGAGCAGTTCTTC | CASSYNEQFF
TRBJ2-7 | TRBV6-2/TRBV6-3 | NA | many | TGTGCCAGCAACATAGGGCCCGCGGGCTCCTACGAGCAGTACTTC | CASNIGPAGSYEQYF
TRBJ2-5 | TRBV5-6 | TRBD1 | few | TGTGCCAGCAGCTTGGGTGACAGGGGGGAGACCCAGTACTTC | CASSLGDRGETQYF
TRBJ1-2 | TRBV5-1 | NA | many | TGCGCCAGCAGCTTGGACGGAAGTGACTATGGCTACACCTTC | CASSLDGSDYGYTF
TRBJ1-3 | TRBV12-3/TRBV12-4 | NA | many | TGTGCCAGCCTCTCTCGGGGGACGAGCTCTGGAAACACCATATATTTT | CASLSRGTSSGNTIYF
TRBJ2-1 | TRBV6-2/TRBV6-3 | NA | many | TGTGCCAGCAGTGATGCCGGAGGGCAGTTCTTC | CASSDAGGQFF
TRBJ2-3 | TRBV10-3 | NA | many | TGTGCCATCAGGCCTCGGGGCAACACAGATACGCAGTATTTT | CAIRPRGNTDTQYF
TRBJ2-1 | TRBV7-7 | NA | many | TGTGCTAGCAGCGCCCTCGACTCGGGGAATGAGCAGTTCTTC | CASSALDSGNEQFF
TRBJ1-5 | TRBV5-1 | NA | many | TGCGCCAGCAGCCCGCGGGGGGGGAATCAGCCCCAGCATTTT | CASSPRGGNQPQHF
TRBJ2-2 | TRBV7-8 | TRBD2 | NA | TGTGCCAGCAGCTTAGAGGGACTAGCGGGGGAGTACACCGGGGAGCTGTTTTTT | CASSLEGLAGEYTGELFF
TRBJ2-7 | TRBV5-1 | TRBD1 | few | TGCGCCAGCAGCGGTGGGACAGGGCCCTACGAGCAGTACTTC | CASSGGTGPYEQYF
TRBJ2-1 | TRBV5-8 | TRBD2 | many | TGTGCCAGCGGGACTAGGCTGGATGAGCAGTTCTTC | CASGTRLDEQFF
TRBJ2-7 | TRBV20-1 | TRBD1 | many | TGCAGTGCTAGAGATTCGGAGACAGGGCCGTACGAGCAGTACTTC | CSARDSETGPYEQYF
TRBJ1-5 | TRBV7-2 | NA | many | TGTGCCAGCAGCCCTGCGGGGGGGAATCAGCCCCAGCATTTT | CASSPAGGNQPQHF
TRBJ1-2 | TRBV5-1 | TRBD1 | many | TGCGCCAGCAGCTTCGACAGGGTCTATGGCTACACCTTC | CASSFDRVYGYTF
TRBJ2-1 | TRBV20-1 | NA | few | TGCAGTGCTAGTGCCCTCGGGAGAGGCTCCTACAATGAGCAGTTCTTC | CSASALGRGSYNEQFF
TRBJ2-7 | TRBV20-1 | NA | many | TGCAGTGCTAGGAGCGGTGCTAGGGACTACGAGCAGTACTTC | CSARSGARDYEQYF
TRBJ2-2 | TRBV3-1 | NA | many | TGTGCCAGCGGCTCAGGGGCCGGCGGGGAGCTGTTTTTT | CASGSGAGGELFF
TRBJ2-2 | TRBV7-9 | TRBD1 | NA | TGTGCCAGCAGCTTGATTGACAGGGTTGGCACCGGGGAGCTGTTTTTT | CASSLIDRVGTGELFF
TRBJ2-3 | TRBV4-3 | NA | many | TGCGCCAGCAGCCAAGATTGGGGGGACTCCACAGATACGCAGTATTTT | CASSQDWGDSTDTQYF
TRBJ2-7 | TRBV20-1 | TRBD1 | few | TGCAGTGCCTTTTCATCCTGGACAGGAACCTACGAGCAGTACTTC | CSAFSSWTGTYEQYF
TRBJ1-1 | TRBV18 | NA | many | TGTGCCAGCTCCCGTTCCTGGGCGAGGGCAGGGACTGAAGCTTTCTTT | CASSRSWARAGTEAFF
TRBJ2-1 | TRBV6-5 | NA | many | TGTGCCAGCAGTTCCCGGGACCCCAATGAGCAGTTCTTC | CASSSRDPNEQFF
TRBJ2-7 | TRBV2 | TRBD1 | many | TGTGCCAGCAGCGAACAGGGGGATGTCGGAGAGCAGTACTTC | CASSEQGDVGEQYF
TRBJ1-1 | TRBV7-9 | NA | many | TGTGCCAGCAGCGCAGGGACGGACACTGAAGCTTTCTTT | CASSAGTDTEAFF
TRBJ1-5 | TRBV25-1 | NA | many | TGTGCCAGCAGTGAGAGACAGGTTGGGAGCAATCAGCCCCAGCATTTT | CASSERQVGSNQPQHF
TRBJ2-1 | TRBV10-3 | NA | few | TGTGCCATCAGTGAGACGGACCCGACCCGCTACAATGAGCAGTTCTTC | CAISETDPTRYNEQFF
TRBJ1-4 | TRBV12-3/TRBV12-4 | NA | many | TGTGCCAGCAGTCCCAGACAGCCCCAGGAGGAAAAACTGTTTTTT | CASSPRQPQEEKLFF
TRBJ2-1 | TRBV5-1 | NA | many | TGCGCCAGCAGCCTTCAGGACGGCCCCTATGAGCAGTTCTTC | CASSLQDGPYEQFF
TRBJ1-1 | TRBV12-3/TRBV12-4 | TRBD1 | many | TGTGCCAGCAGTGGGGGACAGTCAACTGAAGCTTTCTTT | CASSGGQSTEAFF
TRBJ2-3 | TRBV4-1 | NA | many | TGCGCCAGCAGCCAACCCCAGAGGAGGGGCAGCACAGATACGCAGTATTTT | CASSQPQRRGSTDTQYF
TRBJ2-2 | TRBV2 | NA | many | TGTGCCAGCAGCAGGACAGATACGAACACCGGGGAGCTGTTTTTT | CASSRTDTNTGELFF
TRBJ1-1 | TRBV29-1 | NA | NA | TGCAGCGCCGGACTGAACACTGAAGCTTTCTTT | CSAGLNTEAFF
TRBJ1-2 | TRBV7-2 | NA | NA | TGTGCCAGCAGCCCAGGGGTGGGTGGCTATGGCTACACCTTC | CASSPGVGGYGYTF
TRBJ2-6 | TRBV5-5 | NA | many | TGTGCCAGCAGTTTGGTGGTCTCTGGGGCCAACGTCCTGACTTTC | CASSLVVSGANVLTF
TRBJ2-5 | TRBV5-1 | NA | many | TGCGCCAGCAGCTCTCATTCAACCCAAGAGACCCAGTACTTC | CASSSHSTQETQYF
TRBJ1-6 | TRBV7-2 | NA | many | TGTGCCAGCACCATTGGGGGGTTCACCTATAATTCACCCCTCCACTTT | CASTIGGFTYNSPLHF
TRBJ1-3 | TRBV5-5 | TRBD1 | NA | TGTGCCAGCAGCTTGCCCGGGACAGGTGTTGGAAACACCATATATTTT | CASSLPGTGVGNTIYF
TRBJ2-1 | TRBV6-2/TRBV6-3 | NA | many | TGTGCCAGCATGAGGGATCTCCCCGTTGGGGAGCAGTTCTTC | CASMRDLPVGEQFF
TRBJ2-1 | TRBV5-1 | NA | many | TGCGCCAGCAGCTTGGAGGGTAGCGGATACTACAATGAGCAGTTCTTC | CASSLEGSGYYNEQFF
TRBJ1-4 | TRBV12-3/TRBV12-4 | NA | many | TGTGCCAGCAGTTTACCCTTGAGGGGGGGCACTAATGAAAAACTGTTTTTT | CASSLPLRGGTNEKLFF